This T cell receptor (beta chain) was recovered during a study of T-cell reconstitution after alpha-beta-depleted transplantation in children. Trimming took off 4 bases at V and 0 bases at J, with 11 bases between the two ends. The germline V gene has CDR1 SGHKS and CDR2 YYEKEE (reference sequence). The CDR3 consists of 15 residues. It was with unique molecular identifiers that the TCRbeta library was prepared. TCRdb reanalysed the PCR reads using MiXCR and keeps one entry per CDR3 protein. Of hundreds of thousands of distinct CDR3 sequences in the sample, about an eighth are singletons; the top ten hold 5% to 6%. In its sample, this clonotype was seen many times.

The source was PBMCs from the stem cell graft donor, collected from the stem cell graft. J is TRBJ2-1 and V is TRBV5-5, with D hard to call. This TCR was recovered from a human donor who donated a stem cell graft to a child with combined immunodeficiency. The CDR3 reads CASSPTSSSYNEQFF. In nucleotides, the CDR3 is TGTGCCAGCAGCCCCACCTCAAGCTCCTACAATGAGCAGTTCTTC. Using reference TRBV5-5 and TRBJ2-1 for the parts outside the CDR3, the full variable domain is DAGVTQSPTHLIKTRGQQVTLRCSPISGHKSVSWYQQVLGQGPQFIFQYYEKEERGRGNFPDRFSARQFPNYSSELNVNALLLGDSALYLCASSPTSSSYNEQFFGPGTRLTVL.